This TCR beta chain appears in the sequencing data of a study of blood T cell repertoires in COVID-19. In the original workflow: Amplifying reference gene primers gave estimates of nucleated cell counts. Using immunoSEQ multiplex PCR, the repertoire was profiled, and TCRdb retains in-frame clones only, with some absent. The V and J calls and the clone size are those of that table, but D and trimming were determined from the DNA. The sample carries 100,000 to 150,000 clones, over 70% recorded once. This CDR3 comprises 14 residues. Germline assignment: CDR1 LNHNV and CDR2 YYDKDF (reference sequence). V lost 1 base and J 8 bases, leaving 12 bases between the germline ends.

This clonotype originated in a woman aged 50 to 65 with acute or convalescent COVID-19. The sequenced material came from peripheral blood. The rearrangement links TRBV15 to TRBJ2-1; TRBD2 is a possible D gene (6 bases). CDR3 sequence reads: CATSRGPSGDEQFF. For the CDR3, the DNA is TGTGCCACCAGCAGAGGCCCCTCGGGGGATGAGCAGTTCTTC.